This entry lists 5 T cell receptor beta chains sequenced from one sample in a study of blood T cell repertoires in COVID-19. Data came from immunoSEQ multiplex PCR; TCRdb stores just in-frame clones and leaves some out. Found here are 350,000 to 400,000 clones, roughly nine tenths of them singletons; the top ten hold over 0.7%. Sequencing was done on a sample of PBMCs or T cells enriched from blood (not recorded which). These receptor sequences come from a woman aged 40 to 55 who had been exposed to COVID-19.

J is TRBJ1-3 and V is TRBV30, with 9 nucleotides matching TRBD1. CDR1 is GTSNPN and CDR2 is SVGIG in the germline V gene (reference sequence). CDR3 length: 17 residues. The J segment lost 3 bases and the V segment lost 2 bases, leaving 11 bases of the junction unmatched. The CDR3 reads CAWSNTGGAGFGNTIYF. CDR3 coding DNA: TGTGCCTGGAGTAATACAGGGGGCGCAGGTTTTGGAAACACCATATATTTT.

The J gene is TRBJ1-4, the V gene TRBV7-6; perhaps TRBD1 as D (5 bases). Germline CDR1 SGHVS, CDR2 FNYEAQ. Between the trimmed V and J ends, which lost 5 bases and 8 bases, there was a span of 21 bases. CDR3 length: 16 residues. In DNA form, the CDR3 reads TGTGCCAGCAGCCGATTATGGGGCGGGAGTCCCGAAAAACTGTTTTTT. Its translation: CASSRLWGGSPEKLFF. The entire variable domain, with the rest obtained from reference TRBV7-6 and TRBJ1-4, is as follows: GAGVSQSPRYKVTKRGQDVALRCDPISGHVSLYWYRQALGQGPEFLTYFNYEAQQDKSGLPNDRFSAERPEGSISTLTIQRTEQRDSAMYRCASSRLWGGSPEKLFFGSGTQLSVL.

The rearrangement links TRBV30 to TRBJ1-1; no clear D. Germline V gene data show CDR1 as GTSNPN and CDR2 as SVGIG (reference sequence). Trimming stripped 0 bases from V and 11 bases from J, with 13 bases between. The CDR3 sequence is 12 residues long. CDR3 residues: CAWSVDPPGAFF. DNA of the CDR3: TGTGCCTGGAGTGTTGACCCCCCCGGGGCTTTCTTT.

This clone appeared a single time. The chain has TRBV3-1 (or the pseudogene TRBV3-2) and TRBJ2-7, with a tentative D call TRBD1 (7 bases). Trimming left V 4 bases short and J 4 bases short, with 17 bases between. The CDR3 consists of 15 residues. The V gene's germline CDR1 is LGHDT and CDR2 YNNKEL (reference sequence). The CDR3 nucleotides are TGTGCCAGCAGCCCGGCCCAGGGGGGCGGATACGAGCAGTACTTC. This translates into CASSPAQGGGYEQYF.

The V call is TRBV5-1, the J call TRBJ2-7, with 7 nucleotides matching TRBD1. Trimming at V came to 6 bases and at J to 5 bases, leaving 2 bases not matched to a gene. Germline-derived CDR1 and CDR2 are SGHRS and YFSETQ. This CDR3 contains 11 residues. The CDR3 region has the DNA TGCGCCAGCAAACAGGGGAACGAGCAGTACTTC. This codes for CASKQGNEQYF.